The 5 T cell receptor beta chains given below trace back to one sample, sequenced in a study of blood T cell repertoires in COVID-19. Generated by immunoSEQ multiplex PCR, the TCRdb table keeps only in-frame clones and is missing some. The sample includes about 200,000 clones, around 86% seen only once; the top ten take roughly 10%. The sample was peripheral blood. The receptors were gathered from a woman in her forties or fifties with COVID-19, enrolled during active disease.

The chain employs TRBV10-3 and TRBJ1-1; 9 bases agree with TRBD1. The V segment lost 6 bases and the J segment 8 bases; nucleotides outside the gene matches: 13. This CDR3 contains 15 residues. Germline-derived CDR1 and CDR2 are ENHRY and SYGVKD. In nucleotides, the CDR3 is TGTGCCATCAGCGATAGCCCCGGGACAGGGCCCGAAGCTTTCTTT. Its protein product is CAISDSPGTGPEAFF.

A single count supports this clone. This chain joins TRBV6-5 and TRBJ2-5, with TRBD2 identical over 8 bases. Germline V lookup: CDR1 MNHEY, CDR2 SVGAGI. The CDR3 is 14 residues long. The V gene end was trimmed by 6 bases and the J gene end by 5 bases; junction bases not matched to a gene: 8. CDR3 coding DNA: TGTGCCAGCAGCCTGGAGCGGGGGAGGGAGACCCAGTACTTC. Protein product: CASSLERGRETQYF.

Turning to this clone: Other nucleotide sequences in the sample specify the same CDR3. J is TRBJ1-1 and V is TRBV18, with D perhaps matching TRBD1 (6 bases). Trimming removed 2 bases at V and 1 base at J, with 8 bases between. The CDR3 has 14 amino acids. CDR1 is KGHSH and CDR2 is LQKENI in the germline V gene. Here the CDR3 reads CASSPDRTNTEAFF. CDR3 in DNA: TGTGCCAGCTCACCAGACAGGACGAACACTGAAGCTTTCTTT. Looking up the rest from reference TRBV18 and TRBJ1-1 gives the full variable domain: NAGVMQNPRHLVRRRGQEARLRCSPMKGHSHVYWYRQLPEEGLKFMVYLQKENIIDESGMPKERFSAEFPKEGPSILRIQQVVRGDSAAYFCASSPDRTNTEAFFGQGTRLTVV.

The chain couples TRBV5-4 to TRBJ1-1; the D gene is possibly TRBD1 (5 bases). Per germline, CDR1 SGHNT and CDR2 YYREEE (reference sequence). Trimming shortened V by 3 bases and J by 0 bases, and 12 bases separated the two germline ends. The length of the CDR3 is 15 residues. Here the CDR3 reads CASSSTGHLNTEAFF. CDR3 nucleotides: TGTGCCAGCAGCTCCACAGGACACTTGAACACTGAAGCTTTCTTT.

The chain combines TRBV6-4 with TRBJ1-2; no clear D gene. CDR3 length: 11 amino acids. Trimming removed 8 bases from V and 2 bases from J, with 6 bases in between. The V gene's germline CDR1 is MRHNA and CDR2 SNTAGT. The CDR3 sequence is CASRGNYGYTF. In DNA, the CDR3 is TGTGCCAGCCGCGGGAACTATGGCTACACCTTC.